The 10 T cell receptor beta chains below all came from one sample that was sequenced in a study of CD8+ T cells in alopecia areata. Regarding treatment: oral pan-JAK inhibitor, 5-10 mg twice daily. cDNA serving as the sequencing template came from extracted, reverse transcribed RNA. TCRdb's table, derived via immunoSEQ multiplex PCR, lists solely in-frame clones and lacks some. Among roughly 200,000 clones listed, less than 70% were seen once. Material: CD8+ T cells sorted from blood, obtained at week 24, from a patient treated with tofacitinib. The receptors here all came from a human donor with alopecia areata.

The chain couples TRBV6-4 to TRBJ2-3; 8 nucleotides match TRBD1. The trim removed 5 bases at V and 4 bases at J, leaving 8 bases unmatched. The CDR3 has 15 residues. Germline CDR1 reads MRHNA; CDR2 reads SNTAGT. CDR3 DNA: TGTGCCAGCAGTCCCCAGGGGGCCGGGGCAGATACGCAGTATTTT. Translating it yields CASSPQGAGADTQYF.

The chain employs TRBV30 and TRBJ1-2, with D maybe TRBD1 (6 bases). The germline V gene encodes CDR1 GTSNPN and CDR2 SVGIG (reference sequence). This CDR3 spans 13 amino acids. V shed 2 bases and J shed 6 bases, with 13 bases lying between them. The CDR3 protein is CAWSLTGKNGYTF. CDR3 DNA: TGTGCCTGGAGTTTAACAGGGAAAAATGGCTACACCTTC.

The chain links TRBV30 to TRBJ2-2; 8 bases are shared with TRBD1. Per germline, CDR1 GTSNPN and CDR2 SVGIG (reference sequence). CDR3 length equals 14 residues. Trimming removed 8 bases from V and 0 bases from J; junction bases left unmatched: 5. The CDR3 is CAAQGATNTGELFF. Here the CDR3 DNA reads TGTGCCGCTCAGGGGGCCACGAACACCGGGGAGCTGTTTTTT.

The J gene is TRBJ1-1, the V gene TRBV4-3; D possibly corresponds to TRBD1 (6 bases). Per germline, CDR1 LGHNA and CDR2 YSLEER. V gave up 0 bases and J gave up 4 bases, with 18 bases separating them. The CDR3 extends over 17 amino acids. This CDR3 reads CASSQDRATQGGTEAFF. CDR3 nucleotide sequence: TGCGCCAGCAGCCAAGATAGGGCCACACAGGGAGGCACTGAAGCTTTCTTT.

The chain has TRBV5-6 and TRBJ2-3; D is tentatively TRBD1 or TRBD2 (5 bases each). Germline CDR1 SGHDT, CDR2 YYEEEE. The CDR3 consists of 15 residues. Trimming pared 4 bases from V and 5 bases from J, leaving 17 bases between. The CDR3 sequence: CASSDRDADGDTQYF. The DNA of the CDR3 is TGTGCCAGCAGCGACCGGGACGCCGACGGAGATACGCAGTATTTT.

V usage is TRBV23-1 and J usage is TRBJ2-2; D is ambiguous. TRBV23-1 is an open reading frame, and its role is uncertain. V lost 2 bases to trimming and J lost 5 bases, with 15 bases between them. This CDR3 region has 16 residues. The chain's CDR3 is CASSQKVDIRTGELFF. In nucleotides, the CDR3 is TGCGCCAGCAGTCAAAAGGTTGATATTCGAACCGGGGAGCTGTTTTTT.

This clone was detected a few times. The genes are TRBV4-3 and TRBJ1-1, with 10 bases identical to TRBD1. CDR3 size: 15 residues. Unmatched junction bases numbered 4, after V lost 1 base and J lost 5 bases. Germline V lookup: CDR1 LGHNA, CDR2 YSLEER. The DNA of the CDR3 is TGCGCCAGCAGCCAAGGACAGGGGGCGAGGACTGAAGCTTTCTTT. Its translation: CASSQGQGARTEAFF.

The chain uses TRBV29-1 and TRBJ2-7; 8 nucleotides align to TRBD1. The J segment lost 6 bases and the V segment lost 1 base, leaving 8 bases of the junction unmatched. Per the germline V gene, CDR1 is SQVTM and CDR2 is ANQGSEA. This CDR3 has 14 amino acids. The CDR3 nucleotides are TGCAGCGTTGAAGCCGGGACAGGTAATTTCGAGCAGTACTTC. As protein: CSVEAGTGNFEQYF.

This rearrangement joins TRBV4-3 to TRBJ1-1; D gene ambiguous. The CDR3 loop spans 14 amino acids. CDR1 is LGHNA, CDR2 YSLEER, per germline. Between the trimmed V and J ends, which lost 0 bases and 4 bases, there was a span of 9 bases. CDR3 sequence reads: CASSQDRGLTEAFF. CDR3 nucleotides: TGCGCCAGCAGCCAAGATCGGGGTCTCACTGAAGCTTTCTTT.

A single count supports this clone. This chain joins TRBV29-1 and TRBJ1-1; weak D call: TRBD1 (5 bases). Germline V gives CDR1 SQVTM, CDR2 ANQGSEA. Trimming took 5 bases from V and 0 from J, leaving 16 bases between them. The CDR3 totals 15 residues. In nucleotides, the CDR3 is TGCAGCGTTCGTTCCGGCAGGGATCTGAACACTGAAGCTTTCTTT. The encoded protein is CSVRSGRDLNTEAFF.